Listed here is a single TCR beta chain. This CDR3 is 15 amino acids long. V was trimmed by 0 bases and J by 0 bases, leaving 12 bases between them. The germline V gene encodes CDR1 GTSNPN and CDR2 SVGIG (reference sequence). This sample was included in a study of blood T cell repertoires in COVID-19. In the study overall: The origin of the acute and convalescent COVID-19 samples was the United States, Italy and Spain. From T cells, B-cell-depleted T cells, or PBMCs came the material, which was cDNA or gDNA.

Per the original data handling: Researchers report that nucleated cell counts were estimated from reference gene primer amplification. Assay used: immunoSEQ multiplex PCR; TCRdb lists only in-frame clones, some missing. V, J and clone size reflect that table, while D and trimming were determined from the DNA. The repertoire holds roughly 230,000 clones, with 80% to 90% as singletons. Sequencing was carried out using peripheral blood. This TCR was recovered from a man in his forties or fifties with acute or convalescent COVID-19. The chain combines TRBV30 with TRBJ2-7; D is perhaps TRBD2 (5 bases). The CDR3 loop is CAWSVGSAFSYEQYF. CDR3 in DNA: TGTGCCTGGAGTGTAGGTAGCGCCTTCTCCTACGAGCAGTACTTC.